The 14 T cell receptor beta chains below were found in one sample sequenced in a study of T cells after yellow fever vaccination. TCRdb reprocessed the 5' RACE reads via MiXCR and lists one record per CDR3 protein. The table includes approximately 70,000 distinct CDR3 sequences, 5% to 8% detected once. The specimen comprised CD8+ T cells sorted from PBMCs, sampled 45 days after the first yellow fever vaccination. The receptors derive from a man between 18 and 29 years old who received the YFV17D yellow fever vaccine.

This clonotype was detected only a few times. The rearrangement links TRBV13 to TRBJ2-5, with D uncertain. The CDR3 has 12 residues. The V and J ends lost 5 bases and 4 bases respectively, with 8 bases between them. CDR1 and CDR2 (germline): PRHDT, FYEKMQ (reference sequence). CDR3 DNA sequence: TGTGCCAGCAGCCCGAAGGGAGAGACCCAGTACTTC. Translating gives CASSPKGETQYF.

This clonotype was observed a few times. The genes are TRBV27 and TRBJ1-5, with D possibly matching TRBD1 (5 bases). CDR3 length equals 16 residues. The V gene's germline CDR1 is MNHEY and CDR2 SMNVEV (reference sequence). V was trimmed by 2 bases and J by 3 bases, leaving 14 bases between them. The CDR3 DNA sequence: TGTGCCAGCAGTTTAAACGGGTGGGGGGACAATCAGCCCCAGCATTTT. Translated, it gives CASSLNGWGDNQPQHF.

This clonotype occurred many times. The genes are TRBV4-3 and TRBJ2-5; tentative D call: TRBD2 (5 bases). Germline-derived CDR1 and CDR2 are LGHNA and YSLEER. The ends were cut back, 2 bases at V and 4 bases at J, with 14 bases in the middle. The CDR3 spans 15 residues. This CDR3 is CASSQLNRGIETQYF. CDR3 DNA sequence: TGCGCCAGCAGCCAACTAAACAGAGGGATAGAGACCCAGTACTTC.

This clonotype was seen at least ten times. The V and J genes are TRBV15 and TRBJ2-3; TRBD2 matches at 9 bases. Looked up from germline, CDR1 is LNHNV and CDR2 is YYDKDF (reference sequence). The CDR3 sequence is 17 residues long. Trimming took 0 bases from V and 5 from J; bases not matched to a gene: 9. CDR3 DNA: TGTGCCACCAGCAGAGATACGCGGGGGGGCCCGGGAGATACGCAGTATTTT. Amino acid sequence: CATSRDTRGGPGDTQYF.

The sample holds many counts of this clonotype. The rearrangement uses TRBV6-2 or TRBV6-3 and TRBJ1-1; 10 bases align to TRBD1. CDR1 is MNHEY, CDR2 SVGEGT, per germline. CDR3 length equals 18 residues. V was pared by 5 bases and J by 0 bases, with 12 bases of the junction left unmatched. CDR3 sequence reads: CASSLPPGTGEMNTEAFF. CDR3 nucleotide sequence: TGTGCCAGCAGTCTCCCTCCCGGGACAGGGGAAATGAACACTGAAGCTTTCTTT.

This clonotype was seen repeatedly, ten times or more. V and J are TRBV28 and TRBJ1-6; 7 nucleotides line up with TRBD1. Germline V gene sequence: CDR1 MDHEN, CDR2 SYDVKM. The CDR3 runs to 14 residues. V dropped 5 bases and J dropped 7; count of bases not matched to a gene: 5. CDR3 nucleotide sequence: TGTGCCAGCAGTGTAACAGGGGCCAATTCACCCCTCCACTTT. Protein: CASSVTGANSPLHF.

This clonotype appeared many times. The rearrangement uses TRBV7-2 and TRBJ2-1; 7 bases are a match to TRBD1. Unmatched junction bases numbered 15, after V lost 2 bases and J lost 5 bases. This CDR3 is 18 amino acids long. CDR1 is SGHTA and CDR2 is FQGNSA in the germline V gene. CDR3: CASSLPGQVIFDDNEQFF. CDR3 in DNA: TGTGCCAGCAGCTTACCTGGACAGGTGATATTTGACGACAATGAGCAGTTCTTC.

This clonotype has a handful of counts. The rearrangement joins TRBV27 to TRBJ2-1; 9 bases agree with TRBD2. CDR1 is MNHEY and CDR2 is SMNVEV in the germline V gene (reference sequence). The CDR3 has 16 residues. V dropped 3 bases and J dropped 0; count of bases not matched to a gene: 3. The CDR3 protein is CASSFSSGASYNEQFF. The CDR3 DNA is TGTGCCAGCAGTTTCTCTAGCGGGGCCTCCTACAATGAGCAGTTCTTC.

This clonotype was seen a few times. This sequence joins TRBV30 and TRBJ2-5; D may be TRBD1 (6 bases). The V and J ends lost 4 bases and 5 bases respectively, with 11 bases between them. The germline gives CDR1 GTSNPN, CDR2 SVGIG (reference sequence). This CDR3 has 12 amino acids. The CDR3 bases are TGTGCCTGGAACTGGGGGCACGAGACCCAGTACTTC. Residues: CAWNWGHETQYF.

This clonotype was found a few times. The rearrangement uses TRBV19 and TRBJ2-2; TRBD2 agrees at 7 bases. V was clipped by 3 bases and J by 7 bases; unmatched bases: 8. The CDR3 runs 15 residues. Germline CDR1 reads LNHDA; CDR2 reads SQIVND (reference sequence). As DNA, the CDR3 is TGTGCCAGTAGTATCAGCGGGGTGTTTGGCGGGGAGCTGTTTTTT. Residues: CASSISGVFGGELFF.

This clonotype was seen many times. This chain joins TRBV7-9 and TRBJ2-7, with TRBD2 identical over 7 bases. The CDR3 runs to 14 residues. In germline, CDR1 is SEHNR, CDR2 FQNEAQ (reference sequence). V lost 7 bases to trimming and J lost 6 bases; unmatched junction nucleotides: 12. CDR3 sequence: CASTPLGGGGEQYV. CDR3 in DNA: TGTGCCAGCACCCCCCTTGGTGGGGGGGGCGAGCAGTACGTC.

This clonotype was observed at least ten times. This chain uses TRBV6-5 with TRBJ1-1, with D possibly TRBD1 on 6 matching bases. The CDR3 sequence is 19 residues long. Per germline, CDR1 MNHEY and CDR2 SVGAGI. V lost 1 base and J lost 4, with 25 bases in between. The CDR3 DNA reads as TGTGCCAGCAGTTACTATCCCGGGGGCGCGCGGGGGGAGGGCACTGAAGCTTTCTTT. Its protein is CASSYYPGGARGEGTEAFF.

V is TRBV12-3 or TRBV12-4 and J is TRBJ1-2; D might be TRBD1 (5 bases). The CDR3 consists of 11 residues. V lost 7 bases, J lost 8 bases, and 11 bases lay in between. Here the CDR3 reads CASTEGLGYTF. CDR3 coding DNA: TGTGCCAGCACCGAGGGGTTGGGCTACACCTTC.

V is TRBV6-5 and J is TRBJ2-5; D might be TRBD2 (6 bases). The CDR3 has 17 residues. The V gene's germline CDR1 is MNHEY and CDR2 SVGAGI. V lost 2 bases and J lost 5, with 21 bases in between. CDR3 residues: CASSYPGLRRVLETQYF. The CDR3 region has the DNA TGTGCCAGCAGTTACCCTGGCCTTAGGAGGGTCCTCGAGACCCAGTACTTC.